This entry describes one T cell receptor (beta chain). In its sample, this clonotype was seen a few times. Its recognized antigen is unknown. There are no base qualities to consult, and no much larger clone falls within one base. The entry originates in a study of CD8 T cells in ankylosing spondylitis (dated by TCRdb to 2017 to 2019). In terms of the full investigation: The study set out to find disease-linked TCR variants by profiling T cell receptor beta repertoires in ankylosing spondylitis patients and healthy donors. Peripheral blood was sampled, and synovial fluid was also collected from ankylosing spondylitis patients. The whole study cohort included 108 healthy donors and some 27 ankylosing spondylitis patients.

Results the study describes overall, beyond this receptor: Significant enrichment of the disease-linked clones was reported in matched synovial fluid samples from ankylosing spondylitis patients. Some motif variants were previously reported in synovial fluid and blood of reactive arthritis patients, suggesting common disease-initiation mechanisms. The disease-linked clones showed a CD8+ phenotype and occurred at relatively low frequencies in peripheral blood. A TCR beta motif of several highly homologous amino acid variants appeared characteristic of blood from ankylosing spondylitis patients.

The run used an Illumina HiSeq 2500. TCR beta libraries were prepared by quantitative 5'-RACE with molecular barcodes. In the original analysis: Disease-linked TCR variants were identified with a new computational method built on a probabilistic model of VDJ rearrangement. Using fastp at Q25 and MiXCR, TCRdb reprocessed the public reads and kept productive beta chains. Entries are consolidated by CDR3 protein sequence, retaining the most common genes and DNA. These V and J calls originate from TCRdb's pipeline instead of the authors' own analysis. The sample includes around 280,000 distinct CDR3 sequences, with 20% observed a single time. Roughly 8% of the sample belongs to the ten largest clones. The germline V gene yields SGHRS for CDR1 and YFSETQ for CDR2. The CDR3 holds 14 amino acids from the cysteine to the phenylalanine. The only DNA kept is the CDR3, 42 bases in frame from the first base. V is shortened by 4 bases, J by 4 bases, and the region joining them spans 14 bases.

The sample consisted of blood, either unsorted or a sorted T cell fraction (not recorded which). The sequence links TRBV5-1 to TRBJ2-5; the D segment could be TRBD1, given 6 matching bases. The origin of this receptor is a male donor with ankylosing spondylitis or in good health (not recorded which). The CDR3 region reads CASSRRTGLETQYF. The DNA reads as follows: TGCGCCAGCAGCAGGAGAACAGGGTTAGAGACCCAGTACTTC. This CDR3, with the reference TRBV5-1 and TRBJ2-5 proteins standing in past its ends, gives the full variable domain KAGVTQTPRYLIKTRGQQVTLSCSPISGHRSVSWYQQTPGQGLQFLFEYFSETQRNKGNFPGRFSGRQFSNSRSEMNVSTLELGDSALYLCASSRRTGLETQYFGPGTRLLVL.